This TCR beta chain was captured in a study of T cells expressing NK-cell markers (TCRdb year 2020). Study-level background: About 8 donors provided sorted CD3+CD56+NKG2C+, CD3+CD56+NKG2C- and CD3+CD56-NKG2C+ T-cell subsets, whose TCR beta-chain repertoires were profiled. Among the eight sequenced donors, only one was HCMV-seronegative, while the other seven were HCMV-seropositive. Sequencing of the libraries produced 2 x 150 bp reads on Illumina HiSeq 2000/2500, MiSeq or NextSeq. Randomly selected healthy volunteers, three men and five women, were used as the eight sequenced donors.

This sample was sequenced with an Illumina HiSeq 2000. 5'RACE template switching, by which a universal primer site and unique molecular identifiers were added, was used to make TCR beta cDNA libraries. Priming for cDNA synthesis came from the TCR beta constant segment, and two successive PCR amplification steps followed. The original methods were these. MIGEC was used to demultiplex reads and group reads by UMI, and MiTCR was used to assemble and quantify clonotypes. To exclude erroneous sequences, only TCR cDNA sequences supported by at least two reads were retained. The tcR package was used for downstream repertoire analysis, with clonotypes matched between fractions based on CDR3 nucleotide sequence plus V segment. VDJmatch was used to annotate antigen specificity against VDJdb, with one amino acid substitution in CDR3 permitted. The reads, reprocessed by TCRdb, yield one row per CDR3 protein sequence and no DNA. For this entry, the V and J calls and clone size follow TCRdb and not the study's own pipeline. This sample's table has entries for some 440,000 distinct CDR3 sequences. Over 1.1% of the sample comes from the top ten.

About this clonotype itself: The target of this receptor is not known.

A commercial ELISA kit detecting HCMV-specific IgG in serum was used to determine HCMV serostatus. Peripheral blood mononuclear cells were isolated from blood by Ficoll density gradient centrifugation. Overall results and qualifications from the work: Those dominant clonotypes were again the most abundant among CD3+CD56-NKG2C+ cells in a handful of donors, at about 25-60.1%. Whether the expanded NKG2C-expressing T cell clones were specific for HCMV antigens was left unclear. In roughly 6 donors, the dominant CD3+CD56+NKG2C+ clonotypes ranked among the top 10 CD8+ clonotypes, making up about 1.0-7.5% of CD8+ T cells.

The source material was blood T cells: a sorted CD56 or NKG2C T cell subset, CD4+ or CD8+ T cells, or bulk PBMC T cells (not recorded which). The sequence came from a woman aged 45 to 65 in good health. Donor details come from another sample of the same person, matched by shared clones.

This receptor has the CDR3 CASSEAPQGQPQHF. The chain is assembled from TRBV6-1 and TRBJ1-5. Via the germline V gene, CDR1 is MNHNS and CDR2 SASEGT. The CDR3, cysteine through phenylalanine, is 14 amino acids long. Nucleotide data are not available.